The clone carrying this T cell receptor (beta chain) has just a few counts. Its matching antigen is unknown. The sample belongs to a study of T cells in Graves' hyperthyroidism and ophthalmopathy. TCR beta CDR3 region amplification was performed from RNA transcripts. A first-round RT-PCR of the TCR CDR3 used the HTBI primer set. TCRdb redid the calling of the multiplex PCR reads with MiXCR, one entry per CDR3 protein. The sample carries approximately 570,000 distinct CDR3 sequences, 20% recorded once. Study-level results: Ophthalmopathy stood apart from stable hyperthyroidism in a 13 V-J model. The model foresaw ophthalmopathy a median around seven months prior to onset.

Between the trimmed V and J ends, which lost 7 bases and 5 bases, there was a span of 12 bases. Germline values: CDR1 SGDLS, CDR2 YYNGEE. The CDR3 sequence is 13 residues long. The source is a man aged 40-50 years with Graves' ophthalmopathy. The chain joins TRBV9 to TRBJ1-4, with D possibly being TRBD1 (5 bases). The sequencing input was blood. CDR3 bases: TGTGCCAGCTCGGACAAGACAAATGAAAAACTGTTTTTT. Translating gives CASSDKTNEKLFF. Filled out from reference TRBV9 and TRBJ1-4, the complete variable domain reads DSGVTQTPKHLITATGQRVTLRCSPRSGDLSVYWYQQSLDQGLQFLIQYYNGEERAKGNILERFSAQQFPDLHSELNLSSLELGDSALYFCASSDKTNEKLFFGSGTQLSVL.